These 23 T cell receptor beta chains came from one sample sequenced in a study of beta chain features in type 1 diabetes. Expressed TCRB transcripts got sequenced, as all isolated RNA was reverse transcribed. Some clones are missing from TCRdb's copy, which holds only in-frame ones; the method was immunoSEQ multiplex PCR. The table records hundreds of thousands of clones, 14% of them present only once. The source material was naive CD4+ T cells from blood. The receptors originated from a middle-aged woman in good health.

This clone has a handful of counts. The chain carries TRBV19 and TRBJ1-1; 9 positions match TRBD1. J gave up 4 bases and V 5 bases, and 8 bases lay outside the gene matches. The CDR3 loop spans 15 amino acids. The V gene's germline CDR1 is LNHDA and CDR2 SQIVND (reference sequence). As DNA, the CDR3 is TGTGCCAGTAGTCCCCGGACAGGGGCCATCACTGAAGCTTTCTTT. Its protein product is CASSPRTGAITEAFF. Based on the CDR3 plus reference TRBV19 and TRBJ1-1, the full variable domain is DGGITQSPKYLFRKEGQNVTLSCEQNLNHDAMYWYRQDPGQGLRLIYYSQIVNDFQKGDIAEGYSVSREKKESFPLTVTSAQKNPTAFYLCASSPRTGAITEAFFGQGTRLTVV.

In the case of this clone: This CDR3 is also generated by other DNA sequences in the sample. The V call is TRBV2, the J call TRBJ1-5; D gene uncertain. Germline V gene data show CDR1 as SNHLY and CDR2 as FYNNEI. Trimming took off 6 bases at V and 0 bases at J, with 9 bases between the two ends. The CDR3 loop spans 14 amino acids. In nucleotides, the CDR3 is TGTGCCAGCAGCGGCGGTAATAGCAATCAGCCCCAGCATTTT. The encoded protein is CASSGGNSNQPQHF.

This clone was picked up a small number of times. The chain has TRBV7-6 and TRBJ1-4; 9 bases are shared with TRBD1. V was pared by 5 bases and J by 3 bases, with 4 bases of the junction left unmatched. The CDR3 runs 15 residues. CDR1 is SGHVS and CDR2 is FNYEAQ in the germline V gene. The CDR3 is CASSRNRGPNEKLFF. CDR3 DNA sequence: TGTGCCAGCAGCAGAAACAGGGGGCCTAATGAAAAACTGTTTTTT.

This clone turned up a few times. This sequence joins TRBV5-1 and TRBJ2-1, with D perhaps TRBD2 (6 bases). The CDR3 is made up of 11 amino acids. V shed 4 bases and J shed 8 bases, with 7 bases lying between them. Germline-derived CDR1 and CDR2 are SGHRS and YFSETQ. The CDR3 region has the DNA TGCGCCAGCAGCCAGCGGGATGAGCAGTTCTTC. Protein: CASSQRDEQFF.

V usage is TRBV7-2 and J usage is TRBJ2-1; 7 nucleotides align to TRBD2. Losses at the gene ends were 5 bases for V and 6 bases for J; bases not matched to a gene: 4. The CDR3 loop spans 13 amino acids. Germline-derived CDR1 and CDR2 are SGHTA and FQGNSA. The CDR3 is CASSLQRGNEQFF. The CDR3 nucleotides are TGTGCCAGCAGCCTTCAGCGGGGCAATGAGCAGTTCTTC.

The chain employs TRBV5-6 and TRBJ2-5; D is perhaps TRBD1 (6 bases). The V end was cut by 0 bases, the J end by 1 base, with 10 bases between. This CDR3 is 15 amino acids long. Looked up from germline, CDR1 is SGHDT and CDR2 is YYEEEE. CDR3 loop: CASSLVQGGQETQYF. Written as DNA, the CDR3 is TGTGCCAGCAGCTTGGTACAGGGCGGCCAAGAGACCCAGTACTTC.

In its sample, this clone was seen a few times. The J gene is TRBJ2-5, the V gene TRBV5-6; TRBD2 matches 7 bases. Germline CDR1 and CDR2: SGHDT and YYEEEE. The CDR3 runs to 14 residues. V shed 3 bases, J shed 2 bases, and the junction held 4 bases outside the gene matches. The CDR3 DNA reads TGTGCCAGCAGCTGGGACTACCGACAAGAGACCCAGTACTTC. This codes for CASSWDYRQETQYF. The complete variable domain, with remaining parts taken from reference TRBV5-6 and TRBJ2-5, reads DAGVTQSPTHLIKTRGQQVTLRCSPKSGHDTVSWYQQALGQGPQFIFQYYEEEERQRGNFPDRFSGHQFPNYSSELNVNALLLGDSALYLCASSWDYRQETQYFGPGTRLLVL.

The chain couples TRBV6-5 to TRBJ1-4, with D hard to call. CDR3 size: 13 residues. From germline, CDR1 is MNHEY and CDR2 SVGAGI. V was pared by 6 bases and J by 5 bases, with 10 bases between. The DNA for the CDR3 is TGTGCCAGCAGAGTAAGGGAGAATGAAAAACTGTTTTTT. This gives the protein CASRVRENEKLFF.

The genes are TRBV7-9 and TRBJ2-2, with 7 bases that match TRBD2. V lost 3 bases to trimming and J lost 5 bases; unmatched junction nucleotides: 3. This CDR3 is built from 14 residues. CDR1 SEHNR and CDR2 FQNEAQ come from the germline V gene (reference sequence). The CDR3 is CASSFRGETGELFF. The CDR3 bases are TGTGCCAGCAGCTTTCGGGGGGAAACCGGGGAGCTGTTTTTT.

This clone was seen only a few times. The chain is built from TRBV29-1 and TRBJ1-2; 7 positions agree with TRBD1. Looked up from germline, CDR1 is SQVTM and CDR2 is ANQGSEA. J gave up 4 bases and V 4 bases, and 6 bases lay outside the gene matches. This CDR3 is built from 13 residues. CDR3 sequence reads: CSVGTGGSYGYTF. In nucleotides, the CDR3 is TGCAGCGTTGGGACAGGAGGGAGCTATGGCTACACCTTC. Together with reference TRBV29-1 and TRBJ1-2, the CDR3 gives the full variable domain: SAVISQKPSRDICQRGTSLTIQCQVDSQVTMMFWYRQQPGQSLTLIATANQGSEATYESGFVIDKFPISRPNLTFSTLTVSNMSPEDSSIYLCSVGTGGSYGYTFGSGTRLTVV.

V gene TRBV5-1 combines with J gene TRBJ1-4; TRBD1 aligns across 8 bases. The CDR3 is made up of 15 amino acids. Germline V gives CDR1 SGHRS, CDR2 YFSETQ. J was trimmed by 1 base and V by 4 bases; bases with no gene match: 3. CDR3 in DNA: TGCGCCAGCAGCGGAGGACAGGGAACTAATGAAAAACTGTTTTTT. Protein product: CASSGGQGTNEKLFF. Together with reference TRBV5-1 and TRBJ1-4, the CDR3 gives the full variable domain: KAGVTQTPRYLIKTRGQQVTLSCSPISGHRSVSWYQQTPGQGLQFLFEYFSETQRNKGNFPGRFSGRQFSNSRSEMNVSTLELGDSALYLCASSGGQGTNEKLFFGSGTQLSVL.

The table lists this clone with a few counts. The rearrangement joins TRBV6-5 to TRBJ2-2; D gene ambiguous. The germline V gene has CDR1 MNHEY and CDR2 SVGAGI. V was cut by 7 bases and J by 0 bases, with 9 bases left in between. This CDR3 comprises 14 residues. The CDR3 nucleotides read TGTGCCAGCACGTTGGCAACGAACACCGGGGAGCTGTTTTTT. Translation gives CASTLATNTGELFF.

The genes are TRBV19 and TRBJ1-4; 7 nucleotides agree with TRBD1. V gave up 4 bases and J gave up 7 bases; unmatched junction bases: 6. The V gene's germline CDR1 is LNHDA and CDR2 SQIVND (reference sequence). This CDR3 has 14 residues. The CDR3 sequence: CASSRSTGSEKLFF. The DNA for the CDR3 is TGTGCCAGTAGTAGGTCGACAGGGAGTGAAAAACTGTTTTTT.

This chain joins TRBV6-6 and TRBJ2-7; TRBD1 agrees at 9 bases. Per the germline V gene, CDR1 is MNHNY and CDR2 is SVGAGI (reference sequence). CDR3 length equals 16 residues. V dropped 4 bases and J dropped 4; count of bases not matched to a gene: 11. CDR3 in amino acids: CASSSDRDRAFYEQYF. Written as DNA, the CDR3 is TGTGCCAGCAGTTCCGACCGGGACAGGGCCTTTTACGAGCAGTACTTC.

This clone was observed many times. This rearrangement joins TRBV29-1 to TRBJ2-1, with D maybe TRBD1 (6 bases). CDR1 and CDR2 from the germline V gene are SQVTM and ANQGSEA. CDR3 length: 13 amino acids. Trimming took 3 bases from V and 6 from J, leaving 12 bases between them. The CDR3: CSVEGARANEQFF. The CDR3 DNA sequence: TGCAGCGTTGAGGGGGCGAGGGCCAATGAGCAGTTCTTC.

There are a few counts of this clone. The chain carries TRBV7-9 and TRBJ1-2, with no clear D. The CDR3 loop spans 12 amino acids. Trimming cost V 1 base and J 4 bases, with 4 bases left between them. CDR1 is SEHNR and CDR2 is FQNEAQ in the germline V gene (reference sequence). The CDR3 protein is CASSLESYGYTF. CDR3 sequence (DNA): TGTGCCAGCAGCTTAGAGAGCTATGGCTACACCTTC.

The chain is built from TRBV5-1 and TRBJ2-5; 8 bases match TRBD2. This CDR3 has 15 residues. Trimming took 3 bases from V and 1 from J; bases not matched to a gene: 5. Germline V CDR1 and CDR2: SGHRS, YFSETQ. In DNA, the CDR3 is TGCGCCAGCAGCTCGCGGGGGGCCACCCAAGAGACCCAGTACTTC. Translating it yields CASSSRGATQETQYF.

The sample holds a few counts of this clone. The V and J genes are TRBV5-6 and TRBJ2-5; D gene unclear. Trimming took off 4 bases at V and 1 base at J, with 5 bases between the two ends. The germline V gene encodes CDR1 SGHDT and CDR2 YYEEEE. This CDR3 has 12 residues. The CDR3, as DNA: TGTGCCAGCAGCCTGTCCCAAGAGACCCAGTACTTC. It codes for CASSLSQETQYF.

This clone appeared a few times. V is TRBV4-1 and J is TRBJ1-2; 11 bases match TRBD1. With 2 bases clipped from V and 7 bases from J, the junction kept 9 bases outside the gene matches. The CDR3 covers 16 residues. Germline V gives CDR1 MGHRA, CDR2 YSYEKL. The CDR3 here is CASSQPSRDRGSGYTF. The CDR3 nucleotides read TGCGCCAGCAGCCAACCTAGCCGGGACAGGGGGTCTGGCTACACCTTC.

This clone was seen a few times. This rearrangement joins TRBV7-9 to TRBJ2-3; the D gene is possibly TRBD2 (6 bases). Trimming removed 2 bases from V and 6 bases from J, with 21 bases in between. The CDR3 consists of 17 residues. Germline V gene sequence: CDR1 SEHNR, CDR2 FQNEAQ (reference sequence). The CDR3 DNA reads TGTGCCAGCAGCTTACTTCCTGCGGGGATCACACATGATACGCAGTATTTT. It codes for CASSLLPAGITHDTQYF.

The J gene is TRBJ2-1, the V gene TRBV5-6; D might be TRBD1 (5 bases). Trimming took 3 bases from V and 10 from J, leaving 11 bases between them. CDR1 SGHDT and CDR2 YYEEEE come from the germline V gene. This CDR3 contains 12 residues. CDR3 in DNA: TGTGCCAGCAGCTGGACCTCAGGGGAGCAGTTCTTC. This sequence encodes CASSWTSGEQFF.

This chain connects TRBV7-8 to TRBJ2-2, with D hard to call. Trimming cost V 5 bases and J 5 bases, with 15 bases left between them. Germline V gives CDR1 SGHVS, CDR2 FQNEAQ. There are 15 residues in the CDR3. The CDR3 loop is CASSHFTSRTGELFF. The CDR3 coding sequence is TGTGCCAGCAGCCACTTCACGAGCCGGACCGGGGAGCTGTTTTTT.

This CDR3 reads CASSPSTGVENIQYF. As DNA, the CDR3 is TGCGCCAGCAGCCCGTCCACAGGGGTGGAAAACATTCAGTACTTC. This rearrangement joins TRBV5-1 to TRBJ2-4; 7 bases agree with TRBD1. Per germline, CDR1 SGHRS and CDR2 YFSETQ. The CDR3 loop spans 15 amino acids. Unmatched junction bases numbered 9, after V lost 4 bases and J lost 5 bases. Supplemented by reference TRBV5-1 and TRBJ2-4, the full variable domain reads KAGVTQTPRYLIKTRGQQVTLSCSPISGHRSVSWYQQTPGQGLQFLFEYFSETQRNKGNFPGRFSGRQFSNSRSEMNVSTLELGDSALYLCASSPSTGVENIQYFGAGTRLSVL.